Listed below are T cell receptor beta chains from one sample, sequenced in a study of cytomegalovirus exposure and HLA in healthy donors. Profiling relied on immunoSEQ multiplex PCR, and the TCRdb table lists in-frame clones only, not all of them. The repertoire includes approximately 200,000 clones, 70% to 80% of them detected once, and under 0.25% sits in the top ten. Sample: PBMCs. The receptors derive from a girl aged 2-10 years in good health and CMV-seronegative. Both conserved end residues are part of each CDR3. Clone sizes are given selectively: once, few, many, or a class where the clone is expanded.

size,length,V,CDR3
NA,15,TRBV19,CASKEGTLITDTQYF
NA,14,TRBV21-1,CASSKASRTGELFF
NA,16,TRBV6-6,CASSYFGLAENNEQFF
NA,15,TRBV10-3,CAISGLAGGTDTQYF
NA,15,TRBV28,CASRDRDYSNQPQHF
NA,14,TRBV12-5,CASGLGQLNTEAFF
NA,15,TRBV2,CASSADRANTGELFF
once,17,TRBV7-9,CASSLEAGASSTDTQYF
NA,14,TRBV19,CASSTTTTNEKLFF
NA,15,TRBV7-3,CASSPSGGVTGELFF
NA,13,TRBV5-4,CATRPEWDTEAFF
NA,15,TRBV9,CASSPQRLAGDTQYF
NA,14,TRBV29-1,CSVWTGNSNQPQHF
NA,17,TRBV15,CATSRDYDEFTRETQYF
few,13,TRBV30,CAWRGEGLYEQFF
NA,13,TRBV18,CASSRNGGYEQYF
NA,18,TRBV6-1,CASSARSVGSDPKNIQYF
NA,16,TRBV25-1,CASSNSQGAGTGELFF
NA,14,TRBV11-2,CASSLSGRANTQYF
NA,14,TRBV6-1,CASRVTPGLTEQFF
NA,14,TRBV6-4,CASSEAGGYNEQFF
NA,15,TRBV9,CASSVGAGSYNEQFF